The 14 T cell receptor beta chains listed next were all sequenced from one sample in a study of esophageal squamous cell carcinoma under preoperative chemotherapy. Time point reported: after preoperative PTX-NDP chemotherapy. TCRdb reprocessed the PCR reads with MiXCR, giving one entry per CDR3 protein. The data show some 30,000 distinct CDR3 sequences, approximately 55% seen once. This sample was taken from a patient given preoperative chemotherapy. Receptor source: a human donor with esophageal squamous cell carcinoma. The donor label of this sample is uncertain.

The rearrangement links TRBV10-2 to TRBJ2-1; TRBD2 agrees at 10 bases. The DNA matches TRBJ2-7 better at its end, which makes the J call doubtful. Germline assignment: CDR1 WSHSY and CDR2 SAAADI. The CDR3 totals 14 residues. Written as DNA, the CDR3 is TGCGCCAGCGCCGAACTAGCGGGAAAGGGCGAGCAGTACTTC. Its translation is CASAELAGKGEQYF.

V gene TRBV7-2 combines with J gene TRBJ2-4, with a possible D match to TRBD2 (6 bases). The CDR3 is made up of 15 amino acids. Per germline, CDR1 SGHTA and CDR2 FQGNSA. The germline V and J ends were trimmed by 4 bases and 12 bases, with 22 bases remaining between them. The CDR3 DNA reads TGTGCCAGCAGCTCGGGGGTGGGAGGCAAAGATACTCAGTACTTC. Protein sequence: CASSSGVGGKDTQYF.

The chain employs TRBV10-3 and TRBJ2-5, with a possible D match to TRBD1 (6 bases). The CDR3 is 14 amino acids. The V gene lost 11 bases and the J gene lost 3 bases, with 19 bases spanning the gap. The germline gives CDR1 ENHRY, CDR2 SYGVKD. The CDR3 reads CAHPESRTEETQYF. The DNA for the CDR3 is TGTGCCCATCCAGAGTCGAGGACAGAAGAGACCCAGTACTTC.

On this clonotype: This is likely a read error, given that the CDR3 carries no conserved phenylalanine or tryptophan at its end. Because the CDR3's place on the DNA is in doubt, the DNA is left out and the CDR3 is given as listed by TCRdb. The chain is built from TRBV7-6 and TRBJ2-5; TRBD2 is the table's D call, not checked against the DNA. Germline assignment: CDR1 SGHVS and CDR2 FNYEAQ. The CDR3 comprises 14 residues, both ends counted. The CDR3 here is CASSEGTAGGPRRA.

Here the CDR3 reads CASGGLAGRPGETQYF. CDR3 in DNA: TGTGCCAGCGGGGGGCTCGCGGGCCGGCCCGGTGAGACCCAGTACTTC. This chain joins TRBV7-8 and TRBJ2-5; either TRBD1 or TRBD2 may fit D (6 bases each). Trimming removed 8 bases from V and 5 bases from J, with 24 bases in between. The germline gives CDR1 SGHVS, CDR2 FQNEAQ. The CDR3 is 16 residues long.

The gene calls are TRBV7-9 and TRBJ1-4; 8 bases are shared with TRBD1. V was clipped by 8 bases and J by 1 base; unmatched bases: 6. The CDR3 covers 15 residues. Germline V gene data show CDR1 as SEHNR and CDR2 as FQNEAQ (reference sequence). The chain's CDR3 is CASGWTGITNEKLFF. In nucleotides, the CDR3 is TGTGCCAGCGGGTGGACAGGGATAACTAATGAAAAACTGTTTTTT.

The CDR3, as DNA: TGTGCCAGCAGAACAACCCCCCTAGCGGGGACCGGGGAGCTGTTTTTT. It translates to CASRTTPLAGTGELFF. The V call is TRBV6-1, the J call TRBJ2-2; 9 bases align to TRBD2. J lost 5 bases, V lost 6 bases, and 10 bases had no gene match. This CDR3 has 16 residues. In germline, CDR1 is MNHNS, CDR2 SASEGT.

This clonotype turned up a few times. The chain employs TRBV7-2 and TRBJ2-1, with 10 bases identical to TRBD2. The closer fit of TRBJ2-7 to the DNA end suggests the J call may be wrong. CDR3 size: 18 residues. CDR1 is SGHTA and CDR2 is FQGNSA in the germline V gene. CDR3 protein: CASSLASSGSSYSYEQYF. CDR3 nucleotide sequence: TGTGCCAGCAGCTTAGCTTCTAGCGGGAGTTCCTACTCCTACGAGCAGTACTTC.

The chain combines TRBV7-9 with TRBJ2-3; either TRBD1 or TRBD2 may fit D (5 bases each). The CDR3 is 16 amino acids. Per germline, CDR1 SEHNR and CDR2 FQNEAQ (reference sequence). With 8 bases removed from V and 12 bases from J, the gap between germline ends came to 30 bases. The CDR3 DNA sequence: TGTGCCAGCTGCGGCTCTCGGGGCCGGTCCGGAGAGACCCAGTATTTT. Translating gives CASCGSRGRSGETQYF. The whole variable domain, filled in from reference TRBV7-9 and TRBJ2-3, reads DTGVSQNPRHKITKRGQNVTFRCDPISEHNRLYWYRQTLGQGPEFLTYFQNEAQLEKSRLLSDRFSAERPKGSFSTLEIQRTEQGDSAMYLCASCGSRGRSGETQYFGPGTRLTVL.

The chain recombines TRBV12-3 or TRBV12-4 with TRBJ2-2, with D maybe TRBD1 (6 bases). The CDR3 consists of 13 residues. The V and J ends lost 6 bases and 7 bases respectively, with 12 bases between them. The CDR3 loop is CASSLTGFGELFF. Written as DNA, the CDR3 is TGTGCCAGCAGCCTTACAGGGTTCGGGGAGCTGTTTTTT.

J is TRBJ2-2 and V is TRBV7-3, with 8 positions matching TRBD1. The CDR3 contains 20 residues. The germline gives CDR1 SGHTA, CDR2 FQGTGA. The junction had 18 bases not matched to a gene; V was cut back by 5 bases and J by 1 base. In nucleotides, the CDR3 is TGTGCCAGCAGCAAAAGACCGGGACAGGCATCCCTTTTGAACACCGGGGAGCTGTTTTTT. Protein sequence: CASSKRPGQASLLNTGELFF.

By proportion, this clonotype is medium-sized (0.01 to 0.1%). The CDR3 here is CASSLAWGQGNEQFF. The CDR3, as DNA: TGTGCCAGCAGCTTAGCGTGGGGACAGGGCAATGAGCAGTTCTTC. The rearrangement uses TRBV7-8 and TRBJ2-1, with 9 bases lining up with TRBD1. There are 15 residues in the CDR3. V was clipped by 0 bases and J by 6 bases; unmatched bases: 3. Germline CDR1 is SGHVS and CDR2 is FQNEAQ.

A few counts support this clonotype. The CDR3 here is CASSLPQLADFTDTQYF. DNA for the CDR3: TGTGCCAGCAGCTTACCCCAACTAGCGGATTTCACAGATACGCAGTATTTT. The genes are TRBV7-2 and TRBJ2-3; 8 bases agree with TRBD2. CDR1 and CDR2 from the germline V gene are SGHTA and FQGNSA. The CDR3 spans 17 residues. V was clipped by 2 bases and J by 2 bases; unmatched bases: 9.

CDR3 sequence reads: CASGLVASLWGGSSPSYNEQFF. CDR3 DNA sequence: TGTGCTAGTGGTTTGGTAGCCTCCCTCTGGGGCGGGAGTTCACCGTCCTACAATGAGCAGTTCTTC. The chain joins TRBV12-5 to TRBJ2-5, with 7 bases identical to TRBD2. The J call is in doubt because the DNA end fits TRBJ2-1 better. This CDR3 region has 22 residues. The germline V gene has CDR1 LGHNT and CDR2 FRNRAP.